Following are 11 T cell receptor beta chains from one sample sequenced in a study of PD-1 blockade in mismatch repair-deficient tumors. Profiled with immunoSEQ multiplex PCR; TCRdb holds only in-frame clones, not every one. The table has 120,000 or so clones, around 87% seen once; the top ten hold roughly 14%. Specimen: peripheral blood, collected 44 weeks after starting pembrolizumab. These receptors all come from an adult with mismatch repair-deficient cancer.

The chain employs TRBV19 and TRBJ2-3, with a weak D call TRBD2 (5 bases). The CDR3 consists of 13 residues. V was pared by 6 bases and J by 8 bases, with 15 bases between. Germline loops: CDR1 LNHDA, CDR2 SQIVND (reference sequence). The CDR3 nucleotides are TGTGCCAGTAGCGATAGAAATGAGGGTACGCAGTATTTT. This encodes CASSDRNEGTQYF.

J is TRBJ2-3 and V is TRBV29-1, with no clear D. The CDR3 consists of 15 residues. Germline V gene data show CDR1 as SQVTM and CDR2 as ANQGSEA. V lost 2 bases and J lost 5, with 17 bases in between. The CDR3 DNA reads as TGCAGCGTTGAAACAAGGGCCCCTGGGTTAGATACGCAGTATTTT. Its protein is CSVETRAPGLDTQYF.

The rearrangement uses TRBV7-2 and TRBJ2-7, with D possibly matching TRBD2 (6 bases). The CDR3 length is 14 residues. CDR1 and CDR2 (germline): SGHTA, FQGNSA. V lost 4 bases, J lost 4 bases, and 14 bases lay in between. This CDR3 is CASSSYSGRYEQYF. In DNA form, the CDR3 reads TGTGCCAGCAGCTCATATAGCGGAAGATACGAGCAGTACTTC. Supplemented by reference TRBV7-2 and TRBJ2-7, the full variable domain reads GAGVSQSPSNKVTEKGKDVELRCDPISGHTALYWYRQSLGQGLEFLIYFQGNSAPDKSGLPSDRFSAERTGGSVSTLTIQRTQQEDSAVYLCASSSYSGRYEQYFGPGTRLTVT.

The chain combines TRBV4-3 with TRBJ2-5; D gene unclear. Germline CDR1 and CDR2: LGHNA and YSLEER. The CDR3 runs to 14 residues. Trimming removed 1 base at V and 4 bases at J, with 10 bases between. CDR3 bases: TGCGCCAGCAGCCAAGTGGTGGGTGGAGAGACCCAGTACTTC. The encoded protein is CASSQVVGGETQYF.

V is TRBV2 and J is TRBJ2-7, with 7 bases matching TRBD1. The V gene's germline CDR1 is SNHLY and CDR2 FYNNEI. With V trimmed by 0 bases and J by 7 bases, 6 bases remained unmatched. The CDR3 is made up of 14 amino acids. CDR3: CASSEAPSGGEQYF. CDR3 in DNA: TGTGCCAGCAGTGAAGCGCCTTCAGGGGGAGAGCAGTACTTC.

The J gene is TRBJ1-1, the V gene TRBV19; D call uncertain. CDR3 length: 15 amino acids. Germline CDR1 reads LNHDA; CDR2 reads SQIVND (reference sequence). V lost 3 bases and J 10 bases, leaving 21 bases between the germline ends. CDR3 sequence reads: CASSIGVVAVRGAFF. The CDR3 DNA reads TGTGCCAGTAGTATTGGTGTGGTAGCGGTCCGAGGAGCTTTCTTT. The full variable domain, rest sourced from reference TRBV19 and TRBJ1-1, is DGGITQSPKYLFRKEGQNVTLSCEQNLNHDAMYWYRQDPGQGLRLIYYSQIVNDFQKGDIAEGYSVSREKKESFPLTVTSAQKNPTAFYLCASSIGVVAVRGAFFGQGTRLTVV.

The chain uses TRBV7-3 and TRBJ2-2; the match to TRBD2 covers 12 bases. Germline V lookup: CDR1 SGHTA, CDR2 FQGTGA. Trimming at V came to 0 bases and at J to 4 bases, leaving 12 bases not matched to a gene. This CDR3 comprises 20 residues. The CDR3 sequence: CASSLTPASGRAEGTGELFF. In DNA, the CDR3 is TGTGCCAGCAGCTTAACTCCAGCTAGCGGGAGGGCCGAGGGCACCGGGGAGCTGTTTTTT.

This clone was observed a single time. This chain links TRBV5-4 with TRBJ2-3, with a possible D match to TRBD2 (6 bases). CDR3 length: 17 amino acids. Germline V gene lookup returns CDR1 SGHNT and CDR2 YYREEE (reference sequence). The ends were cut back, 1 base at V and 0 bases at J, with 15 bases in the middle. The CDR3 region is CASSLTGLPRSTDTQYF. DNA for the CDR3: TGTGCCAGCAGCTTGACGGGACTCCCGAGGAGCACAGATACGCAGTATTTT.

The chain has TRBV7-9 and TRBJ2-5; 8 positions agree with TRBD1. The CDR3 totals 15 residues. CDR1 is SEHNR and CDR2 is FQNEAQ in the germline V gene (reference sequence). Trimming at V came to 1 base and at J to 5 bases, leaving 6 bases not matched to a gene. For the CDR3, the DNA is TGTGCCAGCAGCTTAGTCAGGGGGCTCGGGGAGACCCAGTACTTC. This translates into CASSLVRGLGETQYF.

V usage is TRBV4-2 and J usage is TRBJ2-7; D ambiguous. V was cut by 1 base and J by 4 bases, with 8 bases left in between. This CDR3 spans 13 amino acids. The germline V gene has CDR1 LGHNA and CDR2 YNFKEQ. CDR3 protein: CASSQVLGYEQYF. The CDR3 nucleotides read TGTGCCAGCAGCCAAGTCCTTGGTTACGAGCAGTACTTC.

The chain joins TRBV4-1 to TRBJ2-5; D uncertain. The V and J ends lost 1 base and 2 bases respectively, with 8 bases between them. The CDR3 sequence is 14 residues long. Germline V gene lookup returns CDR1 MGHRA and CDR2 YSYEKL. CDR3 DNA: TGCGCCAGCAGCCAAGTTGGTGTTCAAGAGACCCAGTACTTC. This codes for CASSQVGVQETQYF.